This T cell receptor beta chain originates from a study of blood T cell repertoires in COVID-19. Turning to the study itself: From the United States, Italy and Spain came samples of acute and convalescent COVID-19. T cells, B-cell-depleted T cells, or PBMCs provided the cDNA or gDNA that served as material.

Authors' methods: The authors estimated nucleated cell counts from reference gene primer amplification. Profiled with immunoSEQ multiplex PCR; TCRdb holds only in-frame clones, not every one. The V and J calls and clone size were taken over from that table, and D and trimming were inferred from the DNA. The sample records some 65,000 clones, around 85% being singletons. In Seattle, patients joined the study during active infection and were tracked longitudinally. The CDR3 length is 16 residues. Germline V gene data show CDR1 as SGHTA and CDR2 as FQGNSA. V was trimmed by 4 bases and J by 0 bases, leaving 15 bases between them.

The chain links TRBV7-2 to TRBJ1-1, with a weak D call TRBD1 (6 bases). The specimen was peripheral blood. The TCR was taken from a man aged 35 to 55 with COVID-19, enrolled during active disease. The DNA of the CDR3 is TGTGCCAGCAGCTCACTGGGGGCAGGGATGAACACTGAAGCTTTCTTT. Translation gives CASSSLGAGMNTEAFF.